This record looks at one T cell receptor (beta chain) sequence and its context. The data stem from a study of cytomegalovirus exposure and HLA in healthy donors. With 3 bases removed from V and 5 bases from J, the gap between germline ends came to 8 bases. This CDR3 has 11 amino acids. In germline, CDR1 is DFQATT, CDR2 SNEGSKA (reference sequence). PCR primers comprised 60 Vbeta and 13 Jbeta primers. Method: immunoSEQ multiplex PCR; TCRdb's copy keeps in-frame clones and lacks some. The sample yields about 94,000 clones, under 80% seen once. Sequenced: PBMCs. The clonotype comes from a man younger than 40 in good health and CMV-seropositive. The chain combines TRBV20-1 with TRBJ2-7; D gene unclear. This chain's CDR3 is CSASDLDEQYF. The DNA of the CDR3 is TGCAGTGCTAGTGACTTGGACGAGCAGTACTTC.